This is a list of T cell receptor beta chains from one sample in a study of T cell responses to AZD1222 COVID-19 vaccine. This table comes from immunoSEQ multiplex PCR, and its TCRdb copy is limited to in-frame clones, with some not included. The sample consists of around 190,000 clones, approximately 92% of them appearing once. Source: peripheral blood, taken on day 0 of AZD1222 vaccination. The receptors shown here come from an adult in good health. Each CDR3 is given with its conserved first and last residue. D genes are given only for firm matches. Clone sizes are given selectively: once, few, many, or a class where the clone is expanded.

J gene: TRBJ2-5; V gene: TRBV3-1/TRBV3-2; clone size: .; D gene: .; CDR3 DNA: TGTGCCAGCAGCCAAGAGGACTCCCAAGAGACCCAGTACTTC; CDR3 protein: CASSQEDSQETQYF
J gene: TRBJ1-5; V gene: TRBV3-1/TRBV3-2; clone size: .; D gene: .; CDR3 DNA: TGTGCCAGCAGCCAAGAGAATTCAGGACAGCCCCAGCATTTT; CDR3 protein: CASSQENSGQPQHF
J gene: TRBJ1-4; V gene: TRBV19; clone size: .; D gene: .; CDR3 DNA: TGTGCCAGTAGTATAGGGTGGGCCCGTAATGAAAAACTGTTTTTT; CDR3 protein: CASSIGWARNEKLFF
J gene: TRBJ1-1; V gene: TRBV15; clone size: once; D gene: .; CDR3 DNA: TGTGCCACCAGCGGAGGGAGGGGGTCCACCCTAGGGACTGAAGCTTTCTTT; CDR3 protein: CATSGGRGSTLGTEAFF
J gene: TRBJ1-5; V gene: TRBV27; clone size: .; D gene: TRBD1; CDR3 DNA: TGTGCCAGCAGCCGGACAGGGATGGGTCAGCCCCAGCATTTT; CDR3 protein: CASSRTGMGQPQHF
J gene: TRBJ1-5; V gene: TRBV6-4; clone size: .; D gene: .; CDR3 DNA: TGTGCCAGCAGCCCCTCCCCGGTAGGCAATCAGCCCCAGCATTTT; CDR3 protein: CASSPSPVGNQPQHF
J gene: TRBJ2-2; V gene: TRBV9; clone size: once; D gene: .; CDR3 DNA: TGTGCCAGCAGCGTAGATCCCCCCGGGAGGAACACCGGGGAGCTGTTTTTT; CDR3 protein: CASSVDPPGRNTGELFF
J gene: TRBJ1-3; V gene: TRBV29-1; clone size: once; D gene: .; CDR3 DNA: TGCAGCGTTGATGTCTCCAGCTCTGGAAACACCATATATTTT; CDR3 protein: CSVDVSSSGNTIYF
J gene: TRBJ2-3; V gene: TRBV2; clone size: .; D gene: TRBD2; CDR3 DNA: TGTGCCAGCAGAACCCTAGCGGGATACACAGATACGCAGTATTTT; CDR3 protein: CASRTLAGYTDTQYF
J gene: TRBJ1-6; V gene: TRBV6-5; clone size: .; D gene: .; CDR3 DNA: TGTGCCACCACAAAGGACGGGAATAATTCACCCCTCCACTTT; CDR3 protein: CATTKDGNNSPLHF
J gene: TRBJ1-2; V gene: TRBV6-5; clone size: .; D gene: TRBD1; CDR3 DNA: TGTGCCAGCAGAGTATCCGGGACAGGGGGCTATGGCTACACCTTC; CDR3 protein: CASRVSGTGGYGYTF
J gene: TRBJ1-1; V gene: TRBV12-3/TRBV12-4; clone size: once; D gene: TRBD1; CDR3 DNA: TGTGCCGGAGCGACAGGGGTGAACACTGAAGCTTTCTTT; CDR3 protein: CAGATGVNTEAFF
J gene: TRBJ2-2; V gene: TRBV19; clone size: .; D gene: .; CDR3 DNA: TGTGCCAGTAGTATTGTCAGCCCCACCGGGGAGCTGTTTTTT; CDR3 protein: CASSIVSPTGELFF
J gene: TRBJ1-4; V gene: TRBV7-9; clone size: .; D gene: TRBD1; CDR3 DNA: TGTGCCAGCAGAGGACAGGGAAATGAAAAACTGTTTTTT; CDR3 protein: CASRGQGNEKLFF
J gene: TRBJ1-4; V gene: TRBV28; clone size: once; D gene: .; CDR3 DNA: TGTGCCAGCAGTTTATACAGCGCAACTAATGAAAAACTGTTTTTT; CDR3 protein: CASSLYSATNEKLFF
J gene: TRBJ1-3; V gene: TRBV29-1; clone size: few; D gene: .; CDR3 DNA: TGCAGCGTCGGCTCTGGAAACACCATATATTTT; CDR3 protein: CSVGSGNTIYF
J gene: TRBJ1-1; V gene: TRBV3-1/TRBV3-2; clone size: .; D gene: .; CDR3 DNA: TGTGCCAGCAGCCAAGGGCATCTGAACACTGAAGCTTTCTTT; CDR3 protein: CASSQGHLNTEAFF
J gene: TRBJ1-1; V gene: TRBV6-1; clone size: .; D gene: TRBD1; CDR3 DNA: TGTGCCAGCAATGAACAGGGGATCACTGAAGCTTTCTTT; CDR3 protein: CASNEQGITEAFF
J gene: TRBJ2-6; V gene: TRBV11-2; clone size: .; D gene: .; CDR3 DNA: TGTGCCAGCAGCCGGTTGCGTGGGCCTGGGGCCAACGTCCTGACTTTC; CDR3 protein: CASSRLRGPGANVLTF
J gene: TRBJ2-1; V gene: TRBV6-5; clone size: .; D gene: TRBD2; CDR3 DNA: TGTGCCAGCACCGTGACTAGCGGGGGGTACAATGAGCAGTTCTTC; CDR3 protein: CASTVTSGGYNEQFF
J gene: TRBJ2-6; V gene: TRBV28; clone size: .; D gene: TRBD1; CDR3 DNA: TGTGCCAGCAGTCCCCGGACAGGGGCAAACTCTGGGGCCAACGTCCTGACTTTC; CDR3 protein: CASSPRTGANSGANVLTF
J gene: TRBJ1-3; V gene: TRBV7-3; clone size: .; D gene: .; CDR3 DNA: TGTGCCAGCAGCCCAACGCCCGGTCAGGGTACGGGAAACACCATATATTTT; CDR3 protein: CASSPTPGQGTGNTIYF
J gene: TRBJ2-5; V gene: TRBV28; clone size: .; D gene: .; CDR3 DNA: TGTGCCAGCAGTTTCGACAGGAACCAAGAGACCCAGTACTTC; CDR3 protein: CASSFDRNQETQYF
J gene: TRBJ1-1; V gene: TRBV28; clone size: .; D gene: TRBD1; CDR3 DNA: TGTGCCAGCAGACAGGGGCTGAACACTGAAGCTTTCTTT; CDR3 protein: CASRQGLNTEAFF
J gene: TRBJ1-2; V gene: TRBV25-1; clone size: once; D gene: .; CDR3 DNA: TGTGCCAGCAGTGAAGGCCGGGGCGATGGCTACACCTTC; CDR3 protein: CASSEGRGDGYTF
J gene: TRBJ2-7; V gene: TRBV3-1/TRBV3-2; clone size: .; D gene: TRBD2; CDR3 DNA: TGTGCCAGCAGCACCCGAGCGGGGGGCCCGTCCGAGCAGTACTTC; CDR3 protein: CASSTRAGGPSEQYF
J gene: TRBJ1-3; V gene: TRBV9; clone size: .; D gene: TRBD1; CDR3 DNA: TGTGCCAGCACGGGGACAGGGACTGGAAACACCATATATTTT; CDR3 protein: CASTGTGTGNTIYF
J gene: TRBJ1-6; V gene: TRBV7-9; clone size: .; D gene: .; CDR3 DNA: TGTGCCAGCAGCCCCGAAATCTCCTATAATTCACCCCTCCACTTT; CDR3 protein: CASSPEISYNSPLHF
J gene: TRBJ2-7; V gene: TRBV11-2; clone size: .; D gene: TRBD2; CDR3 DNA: TGTGCCAGCAGCTCTAAAGCCGGGACTATAACCTACGAGCAGTACTTC; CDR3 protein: CASSSKAGTITYEQYF
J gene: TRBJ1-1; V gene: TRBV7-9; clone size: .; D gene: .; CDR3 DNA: TGTGCCAGCAGCTTAGCGCCGTTGGCAGGGCTGAACACTGAAGCTTTCTTT; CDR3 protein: CASSLAPLAGLNTEAFF
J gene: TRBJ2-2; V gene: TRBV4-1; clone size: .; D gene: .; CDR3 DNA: TGCGCCAGCAGCCAAGAATGGGAAAGGGAGCTGTTTTTT; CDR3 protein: CASSQEWERELFF
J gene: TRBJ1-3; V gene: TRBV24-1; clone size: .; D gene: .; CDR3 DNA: TGTGCCACCAGTGATTCCGTAACTGGAAACACCATATATTTT; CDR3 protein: CATSDSVTGNTIYF
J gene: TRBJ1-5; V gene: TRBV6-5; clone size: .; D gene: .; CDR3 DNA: TGTGCCAGCAGGGCGGGGGGGAGCGGCAATCAGCCCCAGCATTTT; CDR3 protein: CASRAGGSGNQPQHF
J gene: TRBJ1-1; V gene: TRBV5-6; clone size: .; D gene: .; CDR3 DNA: TGTGCCAGCAGCTTGTTGGGTAGGCCGGACAGTGAAGCTTTCTTT; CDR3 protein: CASSLLGRPDSEAFF
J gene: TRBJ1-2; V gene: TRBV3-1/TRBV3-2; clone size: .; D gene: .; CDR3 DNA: TGTGCCAGCAGCCAAGACAGGCGCCTGGGCTACACCTTC; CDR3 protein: CASSQDRRLGYTF
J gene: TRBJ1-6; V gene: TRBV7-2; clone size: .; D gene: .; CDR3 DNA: TGTGCCAGCAGCTTAGGTAGAGGGGGCTCCTATAATTCACCCCTCCACTTT; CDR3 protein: CASSLGRGGSYNSPLHF
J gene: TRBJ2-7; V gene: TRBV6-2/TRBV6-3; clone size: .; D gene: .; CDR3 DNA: TGTGCCAGCAGTTACTCGTACCAGCTAGCGGAGCAGTACTTC; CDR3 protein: CASSYSYQLAEQYF
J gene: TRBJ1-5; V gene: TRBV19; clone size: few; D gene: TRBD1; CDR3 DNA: TGTGCCAGTAGCCTGACAGGGAAGGCGTCTCAGGCCCAGCATTTT; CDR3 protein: CASSLTGKASQAQHF
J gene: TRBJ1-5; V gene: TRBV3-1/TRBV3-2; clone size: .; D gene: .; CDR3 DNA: TGTGCCAGCAGCCCATTGGGGGGGGTTCAGCCCCAGCATTTT; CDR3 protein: CASSPLGGVQPQHF
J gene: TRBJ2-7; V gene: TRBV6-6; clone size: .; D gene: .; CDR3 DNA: TGTGCCAGCAGTCCTCGCCCAGCGGGCACCCCAGCTGAATCCTACGAGCAGTACTTC; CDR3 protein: CASSPRPAGTPAESYEQYF
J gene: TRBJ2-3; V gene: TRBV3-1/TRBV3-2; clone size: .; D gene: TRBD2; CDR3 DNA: TGTGCCAGCAGCAAAACCGGGACTAGCGGGCAGAATACGCAGTATTTT; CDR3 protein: CASSKTGTSGQNTQYF
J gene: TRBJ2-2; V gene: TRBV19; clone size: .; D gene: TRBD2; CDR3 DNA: TGTGCCAGTAGTAGAGGACTAGCGGGGGGCCGCAACACCGGGGAGCTGTTTTTT; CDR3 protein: CASSRGLAGGRNTGELFF
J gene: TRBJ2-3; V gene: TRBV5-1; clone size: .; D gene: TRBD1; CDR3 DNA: TGCGCCAGCAGCGACGGGACAGGGGTATATACGCAGTATTTT; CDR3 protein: CASSDGTGVYTQYF
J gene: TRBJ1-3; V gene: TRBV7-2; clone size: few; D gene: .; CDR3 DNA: TGTGCCAGCAGCTTTTCTCGCGCGGAACAGAGTGGCTCTGGAAACACCATATATTTT; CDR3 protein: CASSFSRAEQSGSGNTIYF
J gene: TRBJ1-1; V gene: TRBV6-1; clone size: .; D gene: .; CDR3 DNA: TGTGCCAGCAGTGAGCGGGATGGCATGAACACTGAAGCTTTCTTT; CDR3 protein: CASSERDGMNTEAFF
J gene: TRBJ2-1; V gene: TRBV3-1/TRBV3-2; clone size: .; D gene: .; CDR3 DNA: TGTGCCAGCAGCCAACTACATATACGCAGGAGAAACAATGAGCAGTTCTTC; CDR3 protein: CASSQLHIRRRNNEQFF
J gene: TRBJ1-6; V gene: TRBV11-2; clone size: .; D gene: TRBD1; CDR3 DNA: TGTGCCAGCAGCCCCGGGACAGGGGGTTCACCCCTCCACTTT; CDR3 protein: CASSPGTGGSPLHF
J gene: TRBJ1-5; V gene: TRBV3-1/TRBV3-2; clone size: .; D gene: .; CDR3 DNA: TGTGCCAGCAGCCTACAAGGGCAGGGTCAGCCCCAGCATTTT; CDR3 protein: CASSLQGQGQPQHF
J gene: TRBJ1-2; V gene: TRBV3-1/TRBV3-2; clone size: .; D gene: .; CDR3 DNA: TGTGCCAGCAGCCAAGGAAATTGGCAGGGCTTC; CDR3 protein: CASSQGNWQGF
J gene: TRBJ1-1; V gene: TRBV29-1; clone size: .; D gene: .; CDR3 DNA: TGCAGCGTTGCTGAAGCTTTCTTT; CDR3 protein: CSVAEAFF
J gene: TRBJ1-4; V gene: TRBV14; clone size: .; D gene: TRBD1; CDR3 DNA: TGTGCCAGCAGCCAAGGCCAGGGGGCGCCCGATGAAAAACTGTTTTTT; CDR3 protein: CASSQGQGAPDEKLFF
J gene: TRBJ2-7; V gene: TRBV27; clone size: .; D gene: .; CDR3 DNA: TGTGCCAGCAGTTCCTCAGGTGGTGAGCAGTACTTC; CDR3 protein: CASSSSGGEQYF
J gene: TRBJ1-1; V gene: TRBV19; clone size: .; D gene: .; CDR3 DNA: TGTGCCAGTAGTATTTCGAGGGGAAGGACTGAAGCTTTCTTT; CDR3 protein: CASSISRGRTEAFF